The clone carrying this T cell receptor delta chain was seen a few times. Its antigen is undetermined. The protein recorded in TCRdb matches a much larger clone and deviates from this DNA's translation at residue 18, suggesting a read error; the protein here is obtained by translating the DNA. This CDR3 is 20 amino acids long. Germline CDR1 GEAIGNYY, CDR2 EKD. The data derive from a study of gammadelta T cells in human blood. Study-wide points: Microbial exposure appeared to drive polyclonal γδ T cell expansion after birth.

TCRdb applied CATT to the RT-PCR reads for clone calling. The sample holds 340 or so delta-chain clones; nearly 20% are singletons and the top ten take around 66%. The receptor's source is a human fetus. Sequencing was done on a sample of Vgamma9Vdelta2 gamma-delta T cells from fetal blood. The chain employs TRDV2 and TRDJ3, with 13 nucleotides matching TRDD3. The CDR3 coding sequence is TGTGCCTGTGACAGACTGGGGGATACGCGAAGCTCCTGGGACACCCGACAGGTGTTTTTC. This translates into CACDRLGDTRSSWDTRQVFF.